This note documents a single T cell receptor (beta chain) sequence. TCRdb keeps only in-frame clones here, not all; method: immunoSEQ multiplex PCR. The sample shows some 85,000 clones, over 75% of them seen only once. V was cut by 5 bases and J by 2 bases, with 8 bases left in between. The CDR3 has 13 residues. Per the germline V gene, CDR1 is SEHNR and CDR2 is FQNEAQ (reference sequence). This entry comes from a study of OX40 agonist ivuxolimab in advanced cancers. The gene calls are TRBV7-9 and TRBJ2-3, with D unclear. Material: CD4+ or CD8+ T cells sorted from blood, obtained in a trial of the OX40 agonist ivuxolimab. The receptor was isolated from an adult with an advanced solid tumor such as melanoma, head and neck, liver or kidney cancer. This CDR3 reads CASSAGDTDTQYF. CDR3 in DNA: TGTGCCAGCAGCGCTGGGGACACAGATACGCAGTATTTT. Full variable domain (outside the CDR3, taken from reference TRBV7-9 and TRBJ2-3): DTGVSQNPRHKITKRGQNVTFRCDPISEHNRLYWYRQTLGQGPEFLTYFQNEAQLEKSRLLSDRFSAERPKGSFSTLEIQRTEQGDSAMYLCASSAGDTDTQYFGPGTRLTVL.